Below, 28 T cell receptor beta chains from the same sample are listed, as sequenced in a study of blood T cell repertoires in COVID-19. Repertoires were generated with immunoSEQ multiplex PCR, while TCRdb's copy carries only in-frame clones and drops some. The sample contains approximately 300,000 clones, roughly 90% of which appear only once. Sequencing input: peripheral blood. The receptors derive from a man between 18 and 35 years old who had recovered from COVID-19.

The V call is TRBV6-6, the J call TRBJ1-6; 9 bases fit TRBD1. The V gene end was trimmed by 5 bases and the J gene end by 2 bases; junction bases not matched to a gene: 7. The CDR3 is 17 amino acids. Germline CDR1 MNHNY, CDR2 SVGAGI (reference sequence). The CDR3 loop reads CASSRWTGETYNSPLHF. In DNA, the CDR3 is TGTGCCAGCAGTCGTTGGACAGGGGAAACCTATAATTCACCCCTCCACTTT.

The genes are TRBV10-3 and TRBJ1-1; D is possibly TRBD1 (5 bases). The CDR3 is 14 amino acids. V lost 2 bases and J lost 1, with 8 bases in between. Germline assignment: CDR1 ENHRY and CDR2 SYGVKD. This CDR3 reads CAISERGQNTEAFF. CDR3 DNA sequence: TGTGCCATCAGTGAGCGAGGACAGAACACTGAAGCTTTCTTT.

The chain uses TRBV5-1 and TRBJ1-1; 8 bases line up with TRBD1. The CDR3 extends over 14 amino acids. The junction had 4 bases not matched to a gene; V was cut back by 1 base and J by 5 bases. The germline V gene has CDR1 SGHRS and CDR2 YFSETQ. The CDR3 sequence is CASSLNTGGTEAFF. The CDR3 DNA sequence: TGCGCCAGCAGCTTGAATACAGGGGGTACTGAAGCTTTCTTT.

This chain connects TRBV20-1 to TRBJ1-4, with D unresolved. Trimming took 0 bases from V and 9 from J, leaving 5 bases between them. This CDR3 spans 11 amino acids. Per germline, CDR1 DFQATT and CDR2 SNEGSKA (reference sequence). The CDR3 DNA is TGCAGTGCTAGAGATCAGAAAAAACTGTTTTTT. Protein product: CSARDQKKLFF.

This clone was seen just once. This chain joins TRBV7-8 and TRBJ1-5, with 9 bases lining up with TRBD1. Germline lookup yields CDR1 SGHVS and CDR2 FQNEAQ. The CDR3 has 16 amino acids. After removal of 1 base from V and 7 bases from J, the junction contained 8 bases not matched to a gene. CDR3 sequence: CASSLGHRDREQPQHF. CDR3 nucleotide sequence: TGTGCCAGCAGCTTAGGGCACCGGGACAGGGAACAGCCCCAGCATTTT.

The rearrangement joins TRBV5-1 to TRBJ2-3; 8 nucleotides line up with TRBD2. Germline CDR1 is SGHRS and CDR2 is YFSETQ. The ends lost 6 bases at V and 0 bases at J; junction bases unmatched: 6. The CDR3 covers 15 residues. This CDR3 is CASKIAGRSTDTQYF. As DNA, the CDR3 is TGCGCCAGCAAAATAGCGGGGCGTAGCACAGATACGCAGTATTTT.

This clone occurred once. J is TRBJ1-2 and V is TRBV5-1; a weak D match, TRBD1 (5 bases). This CDR3 contains 15 residues. V dropped 0 bases and J dropped 4 bases, with 13 bases sitting between them. In germline, CDR1 is SGHRS, CDR2 YFSETQ. CDR3 loop: CASSLGRDTSYGYTF. The CDR3 DNA reads as TGCGCCAGCAGCTTGGGCAGGGATACTTCCTATGGCTACACCTTC.

The rearrangement joins TRBV11-2 to TRBJ2-1, with D possibly being TRBD2 (6 bases). CDR1 and CDR2 from the germline V gene are SGHAT and FQNNGV. The CDR3 is made up of 14 amino acids. V was trimmed by 0 bases and J by 6 bases, leaving 9 bases between them. Written as DNA, the CDR3 is TGTGCCAGCAGCTTAGAGCTAGCGTCCAATGAGCAGTTCTTC. Amino acid sequence: CASSLELASNEQFF. Supplemented by reference TRBV11-2 and TRBJ2-1, the full variable domain reads EAGVAQSPRYKIIEKRQSVAFWCNPISGHATLYWYQQILGQGPKLLIQFQNNGVVDDSQLPKDRFSAERLKGVDSTLKIQPAKLEDSAVYLCASSLELASNEQFFGPGTRLTVL.

This chain uses TRBV6-1 with TRBJ1-5; TRBD1 agrees at 7 bases. The J segment lost 2 bases and the V segment lost 3 bases, leaving 7 bases of the junction unmatched. Germline CDR1 is MNHNS and CDR2 is SASEGT. CDR3 length: 16 residues. CDR3 in amino acids: CASSDPPGGGNQPQHF. CDR3 coding DNA: TGTGCCAGCAGTGATCCCCCAGGGGGAGGCAATCAGCCCCAGCATTTT.

This chain connects TRBV29-1 to TRBJ2-1; 14 bases line up with TRBD2. J was trimmed by 9 bases and V by 5 bases; bases with no gene match: 9. Germline values: CDR1 SQVTM, CDR2 ANQGSEA. This CDR3 has 15 residues. This CDR3 is CSVIRTSGGFGEQFF. For the CDR3, the DNA is TGCAGCGTTATCCGGACTAGCGGGGGGTTCGGTGAGCAGTTCTTC.

The V and J genes are TRBV18 and TRBJ1-1; D perhaps matches TRBD1 (6 bases). Trimming shortened V by 3 bases and J by 4 bases, and 12 bases separated the two germline ends. The germline V gene encodes CDR1 KGHSH and CDR2 LQKENI. CDR3 length: 14 residues. The CDR3 coding sequence is TGTGCCAGCTCACCTGAAACAGGGAGCACTGAAGCTTTCTTT. Its translation: CASSPETGSTEAFF.

This clone was picked up a small number of times. V and J are TRBV5-4 and TRBJ2-6; D gene unclear. The germline V gene has CDR1 SGHNT and CDR2 YYREEE (reference sequence). This CDR3 has 14 amino acids. Trimming took off 3 bases at V and 0 bases at J, with 4 bases between the two ends. The CDR3 DNA reads as TGTGCCAGCAGCTGGCTCTCTGGGGCCAACGTCCTGACTTTC. This gives the protein CASSWLSGANVLTF.

This clone was recorded a few times. The chain carries TRBV28 and TRBJ1-5; D is unresolved. In germline, CDR1 is MDHEN, CDR2 SYDVKM. V was cut by 6 bases and J by 10 bases, with 16 bases left in between. This CDR3 comprises 13 residues. CDR3 DNA: TGTGCCAGCAGGATGACATCACGGGAACCCCAGCATTTT. This encodes CASRMTSREPQHF.

The genes are TRBV12-3 or TRBV12-4 and TRBJ1-1; a possible D gene is TRBD1 (5 bases). Trimming removed 3 bases from V and 13 bases from J, with 15 bases in between. This CDR3 spans 12 amino acids. The CDR3 reads CASSLGGTLGFF. The CDR3 bases are TGTGCCAGCAGTTTGGGGGGGACCCTGGGTTTCTTT.

The chain employs TRBV11-2 and TRBJ2-7; TRBD1 matches at 7 bases. The germline CDR1 and CDR2 sequences are SGHAT and FQNNGV. Trimming removed 4 bases from V and 2 bases from J; junction bases left unmatched: 5. This CDR3 is 14 amino acids long. The CDR3 sequence is CASSSQGQAYEQYF. CDR3 sequence (DNA): TGTGCCAGCAGCTCCCAAGGACAGGCCTACGAGCAGTACTTC.

The chain is built from TRBV7-8 and TRBJ2-7; 11 bases match TRBD2. CDR1 is SGHVS, CDR2 FQNEAQ, per germline. CDR3 length: 14 amino acids. V gave up 4 bases and J gave up 4 bases; unmatched junction bases: 3. CDR3 residues: CASSSTSGRYEQYF. Written as DNA, the CDR3 is TGTGCCAGCAGCTCTACTAGCGGGAGATACGAGCAGTACTTC.

This chain links TRBV4-1 with TRBJ2-6; a weak D match, TRBD2 (6 bases). The CDR3 extends over 18 amino acids. Germline V gives CDR1 MGHRA, CDR2 YSYEKL. V was pared by 2 bases and J by 1 base, with 15 bases between. As DNA, the CDR3 is TGCGCCAGCAGCCAATCGAGGCGGGATTTTTCTGGGGCCAACGTCCTGACTTTC. Residues: CASSQSRRDFSGANVLTF.

This chain links TRBV24-1 with TRBJ2-3; 7 bases map to TRBD2. CDR3 length equals 16 residues. CDR1 and CDR2 from the germline V gene are KGHDR and SFDVKD. V lost 7 bases to trimming and J lost 4 bases; unmatched junction nucleotides: 13. The CDR3 DNA reads as TGTGCCACCAGCGCCGGGCGGGGGAACCCTCCAGATACGCAGTATTTT. Its translation is CATSAGRGNPPDTQYF.

V is TRBV11-3 and J is TRBJ2-2; possibly TRBD2 for D (5 bases). The CDR3 is 14 residues long. Germline lookup yields CDR1 SGHNT and CDR2 YENEEA. Deletions cut 2 bases from V and 7 bases from J, with 11 bases between. This CDR3 is CASSLRGSGGELFF. The CDR3, as DNA: TGTGCCAGCAGCTTACGAGGGTCTGGCGGGGAGCTGTTTTTT.

V and J are TRBV24-1 and TRBJ2-1; 8 positions agree with TRBD1. Germline trimming cut 1 base from V and 5 bases from J; bases unmatched to any gene: 6. Germline CDR1 is KGHDR and CDR2 is SFDVKD. The CDR3 is 16 amino acids. CDR3 nucleotide sequence: TGTGCCACCAGTGATTTCAACGACAGGGGAAACAATGAGCAGTTCTTC. It encodes CATSDFNDRGNNEQFF.

This CDR3 reads CASSPGQGNMGYTF. The CDR3 DNA reads as TGTGCCAGCAGTCCCGGACAGGGCAATATGGGCTACACCTTC. This rearrangement joins TRBV6-4 to TRBJ1-2; 8 bases match TRBD1. The CDR3 contains 14 residues. Germline V CDR1 and CDR2: MRHNA, SNTAGT. V lost 5 bases and J lost 8; bases outside the gene matches: 10.

This clone has only a few counts. The chain uses TRBV7-9 and TRBJ2-2; TRBD1 matches 7 bases. CDR1 SEHNR and CDR2 FQNEAQ come from the germline V gene (reference sequence). V lost 1 base and J lost 6; bases outside the gene matches: 5. The CDR3 totals 15 residues. Written as DNA, the CDR3 is TGTGCCAGCAGCTTAGGGACAGGTTTCCCCGGGGAGCTGTTTTTT. As protein: CASSLGTGFPGELFF.

The gene calls are TRBV5-1 and TRBJ2-1, with a weak D call TRBD1 (5 bases). The V gene's germline CDR1 is SGHRS and CDR2 YFSETQ. V was trimmed by 1 base and J by 6 bases, leaving 14 bases between them. This CDR3 spans 15 amino acids. The CDR3 coding sequence is TGCGCCAGCAGCTTGAGTCAGGGTGGGTTCAATGAGCAGTTCTTC. Translated, it gives CASSLSQGGFNEQFF. Variable domain in full (rest from reference TRBV5-1 and TRBJ2-1): KAGVTQTPRYLIKTRGQQVTLSCSPISGHRSVSWYQQTPGQGLQFLFEYFSETQRNKGNFPGRFSGRQFSNSRSEMNVSTLELGDSALYLCASSLSQGGFNEQFFGPGTRLTVL.

The rearrangement uses TRBV10-1 and TRBJ1-2; D not certain. The V end was cut by 7 bases, the J end by 7 bases, with 4 bases between. CDR3 length: 9 residues. Per germline, CDR1 WNHNN and CDR2 SYGVQD (reference sequence). CDR3 bases: TGCGCCAGCATCTCTGGCTACACCTTC. Its translation is CASISGYTF.

This sequence joins TRBV7-2 and TRBJ1-1; TRBD1 matches at 11 bases. This CDR3 has 16 amino acids. The V gene's germline CDR1 is SGHTA and CDR2 FQGNSA. The V gene end was trimmed by 3 bases and the J gene end by 1 base; junction bases not matched to a gene: 4. CDR3 amino acids: CASSLGQGEGNTEAFF. In DNA form, the CDR3 reads TGTGCCAGCAGCTTGGGACAGGGGGAAGGGAACACTGAAGCTTTCTTT.

The V and J genes are TRBV6-5 and TRBJ2-7; 10 nucleotides align to TRBD1. The germline V gene encodes CDR1 MNHEY and CDR2 SVGAGI. The CDR3 sequence is 13 residues long. Trimming removed 7 bases from V and 5 bases from J; junction bases left unmatched: 5. CDR3 protein: CASIGTGVDEQYF. For the CDR3, the DNA is TGTGCCAGCATCGGGACAGGGGTAGACGAGCAGTACTTC.

This clone was observed at least ten times. J is TRBJ2-3 and V is TRBV29-1; 7 nucleotides match TRBD2. The J segment lost 3 bases and the V segment lost 5 bases, leaving 8 bases of the junction unmatched. Germline CDR1 SQVTM, CDR2 ANQGSEA. The CDR3 sequence is 14 residues long. CDR3: CSVSSGELTDTQYF. DNA for the CDR3: TGCAGCGTTTCAAGCGGGGAGTTGACAGATACGCAGTATTTT.

The chain is built from TRBV4-3 and TRBJ2-2; D remains ambiguous. The CDR3 has 17 residues. Trimming removed 0 bases from V and 0 bases from J, with 11 bases in between. Germline CDR1 reads LGHNA; CDR2 reads YSLEER. The chain's CDR3 is CASSQEASRANTGELFF. The CDR3 DNA reads as TGCGCCAGCAGCCAAGAAGCGTCCCGCGCGAACACCGGGGAGCTGTTTTTT.